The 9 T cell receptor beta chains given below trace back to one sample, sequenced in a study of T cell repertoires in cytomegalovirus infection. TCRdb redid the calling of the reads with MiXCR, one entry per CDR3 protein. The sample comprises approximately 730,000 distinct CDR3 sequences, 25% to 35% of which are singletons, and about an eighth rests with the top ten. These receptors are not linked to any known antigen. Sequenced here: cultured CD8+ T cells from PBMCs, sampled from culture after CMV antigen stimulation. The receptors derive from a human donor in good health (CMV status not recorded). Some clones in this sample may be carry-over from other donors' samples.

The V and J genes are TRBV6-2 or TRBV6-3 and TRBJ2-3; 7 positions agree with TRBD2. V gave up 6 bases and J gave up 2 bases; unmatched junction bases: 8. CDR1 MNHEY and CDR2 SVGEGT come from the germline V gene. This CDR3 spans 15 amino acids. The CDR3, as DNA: TGTGCCAGCAGCTTCCGACTAGCTTTCACAGATACGCAGTATTTT. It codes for CASSFRLAFTDTQYF.

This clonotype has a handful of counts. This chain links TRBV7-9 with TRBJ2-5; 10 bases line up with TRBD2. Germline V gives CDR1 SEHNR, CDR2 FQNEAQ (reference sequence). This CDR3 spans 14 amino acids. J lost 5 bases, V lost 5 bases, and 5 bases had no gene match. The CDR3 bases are TGTGCCAGCAGCGCTAGCGGGGGCTGGGAGACCCAGTACTTC. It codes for CASSASGGWETQYF.

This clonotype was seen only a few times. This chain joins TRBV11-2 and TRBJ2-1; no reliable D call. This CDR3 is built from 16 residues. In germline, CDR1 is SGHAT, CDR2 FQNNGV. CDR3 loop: CASKAAYITSYNEQFF. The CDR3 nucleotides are TGTGCATCCAAGGCCGCCTATATCACCTCCTACAATGAGCAGTTCTTC.

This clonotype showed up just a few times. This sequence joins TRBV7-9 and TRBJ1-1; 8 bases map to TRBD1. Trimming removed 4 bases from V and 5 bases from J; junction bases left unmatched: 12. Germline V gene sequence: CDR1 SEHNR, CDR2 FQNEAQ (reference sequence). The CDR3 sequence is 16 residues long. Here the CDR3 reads CASSSRGQGPGTEAFF. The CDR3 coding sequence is TGTGCCAGCAGCTCGCGAGGACAGGGCCCAGGGACTGAAGCTTTCTTT. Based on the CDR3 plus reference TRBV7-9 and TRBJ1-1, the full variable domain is DTGVSQNPRHKITKRGQNVTFRCDPISEHNRLYWYRQTLGQGPEFLTYFQNEAQLEKSRLLSDRFSAERPKGSFSTLEIQRTEQGDSAMYLCASSSRGQGPGTEAFFGQGTRLTVV.

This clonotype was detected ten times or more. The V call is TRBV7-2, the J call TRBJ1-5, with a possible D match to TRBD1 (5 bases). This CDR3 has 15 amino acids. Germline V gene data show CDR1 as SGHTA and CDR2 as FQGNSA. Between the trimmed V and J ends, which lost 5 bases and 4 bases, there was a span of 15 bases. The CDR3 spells CASSPEGARNQPQHF. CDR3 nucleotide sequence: TGTGCCAGCAGCCCCGAAGGGGCCCGTAATCAGCCCCAGCATTTT.

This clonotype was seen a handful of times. CDR3 in DNA: TGTGCCAGCAGCTTACGGGTTCTCTCCAAGAATGAAAAACTGTTTTTT. Translated: CASSLRVLSKNEKLFF. J is TRBJ1-4 and V is TRBV7-9; no clear D gene. The CDR3 runs 16 residues. V gave up 2 bases and J gave up 5 bases, with 15 bases separating them. The germline CDR1 and CDR2 sequences are SEHNR and FQNEAQ (reference sequence).

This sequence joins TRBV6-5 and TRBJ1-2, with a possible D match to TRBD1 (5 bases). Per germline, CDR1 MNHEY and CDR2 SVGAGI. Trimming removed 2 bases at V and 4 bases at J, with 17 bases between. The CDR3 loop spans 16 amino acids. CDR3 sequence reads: CASSYTRRGLGYGYTF. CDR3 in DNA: TGTGCCAGCAGTTACACCCGGCGGGGGTTGGGCTATGGCTACACCTTC.

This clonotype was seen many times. The CDR3 loop is CASGTGAQETQYF. In DNA form, the CDR3 reads TGTGCCAGCGGGACAGGGGCTCAAGAGACCCAGTACTTC. The rearrangement uses TRBV7-9 and TRBJ2-5, with 10 bases that match TRBD1. This CDR3 has 13 amino acids. V was pared by 8 bases and J by 2 bases, with 2 bases of the junction left unmatched. In germline, CDR1 is SEHNR, CDR2 FQNEAQ (reference sequence).

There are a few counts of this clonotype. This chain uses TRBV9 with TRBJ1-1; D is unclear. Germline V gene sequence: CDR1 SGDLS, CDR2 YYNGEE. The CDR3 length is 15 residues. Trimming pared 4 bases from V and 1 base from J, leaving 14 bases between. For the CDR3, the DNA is TGTGCCAGCAGCTTAAGAGGTCCAGGGAACACTGAAGCTTTCTTT. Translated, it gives CASSLRGPGNTEAFF.